Ten or more counts support the clone carrying this T cell receptor (beta chain). The antigen remains undetermined. The source material, RNA transcripts, was used to amplify TCR beta CDR3 regions. HTBI primers drove first-round RT-PCR of the TCR CDR3. TCRdb passed the multiplex PCR reads through MiXCR, listing each CDR3 protein once. The sample consists of a few hundred thousand distinct CDR3 sequences, about 20% of them appearing once. The germline V gene has CDR1 DFQATT and CDR2 SNEGSKA (reference sequence). Trimming removed 5 bases at V and 3 bases at J, with 11 bases between. The CDR3 length is 13 residues. The sample comes from a study of T cells in Graves' hyperthyroidism and ophthalmopathy. Regarding the study as a whole: Separation of ophthalmopathy from stable hyperthyroidism was achieved by a 13 V-J model.

The clonotype comes from a woman in her 70s with Graves' ophthalmopathy. The chain recombines TRBV20-1 with TRBJ1-5; unclear D gene. Sequenced input: blood. The CDR3 DNA reads TGCAGTGCTCTTCTCAGACACAATCAGCCCCAGCATTTT. This codes for CSALLRHNQPQHF.